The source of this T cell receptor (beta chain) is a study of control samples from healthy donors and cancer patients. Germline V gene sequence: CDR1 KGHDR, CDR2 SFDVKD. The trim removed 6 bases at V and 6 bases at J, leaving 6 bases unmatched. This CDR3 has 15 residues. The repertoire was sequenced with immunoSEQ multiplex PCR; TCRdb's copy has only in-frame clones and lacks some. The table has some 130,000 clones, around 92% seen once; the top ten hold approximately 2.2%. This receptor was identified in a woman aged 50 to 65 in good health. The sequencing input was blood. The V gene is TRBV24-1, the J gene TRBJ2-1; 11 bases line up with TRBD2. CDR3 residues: CATSLMTSGVNEQFF. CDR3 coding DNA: TGTGCCACCAGTCTGATGACTAGCGGGGTCAATGAGCAGTTCTTC.